The sequence of this TCR beta chain was determined in a study of shared clonotypes between healthy human individuals. Overall study results and limits: Researchers found naive subsets generally carried larger estimated richness than memory subsets. Shared across several donors were about 4.6% of the naive CD4 clonotypes. Genetic and exposure-history diversity was limited by the small donor number. In the sorted subsets, rarefaction showed sequencing was incomplete despite large depth.

On this clone: Its antigen is currently unknown.

Naive CD8 populations comprised CD45RO-negative cells positively selected for CCR7, excluding terminally differentiated effector memory CD45RA+ cells. The CDR3 runs to 12 residues. V shed 3 bases and J shed 6 bases, with 9 bases lying between them. Germline CDR1 is LNHDA and CDR2 is SQIVND (reference sequence). This table comes from immunoSEQ multiplex PCR, and its TCRdb copy is limited to in-frame clones, with some not included. The profile shows hundreds of thousands of clones, around 96% of them singletons. This chain uses TRBV19 with TRBJ2-7; D is perhaps TRBD2 (5 bases). The receptor was isolated from a young woman in good health. The specimen sequenced was naive CD8+ T cells sorted from blood. The CDR3 nucleotides are TGTGCCAGTAGTATGCTAGCCCGCGAGCAGTACTTC. It encodes CASSMLAREQYF. Variable domain in full (rest from reference TRBV19 and TRBJ2-7): DGGITQSPKYLFRKEGQNVTLSCEQNLNHDAMYWYRQDPGQGLRLIYYSQIVNDFQKGDIAEGYSVSREKKESFPLTVTSAQKNPTAFYLCASSMLAREQYFGPGTRLTVT.